This entry features one T cell receptor beta chain sequence. Its antigen is currently unknown. The entry originates in a study of regulatory T cells in long-lasting Graves disease. Study findings and constraints: Patients with persistent disease shared roughly 3,000 public clonotypes, outpacing the roughly 970 shared by new patients.

From germline, CDR1 is MNHEY and CDR2 SMNVEV (reference sequence). This CDR3 is 16 amino acids long. V lost 5 bases to trimming and J lost 6 bases, with 20 bases between them. This sample's time point: persistent/refractory GD, antithyroid drugs over 5 years with positive TRAb. PBMC RNA was the source of the TCR library. American Thyroid Association guidelines defined how Graves' disease was diagnosed. Patients of an endocrinology department in Xi'an, China, were included. Sequencing libraries for TCR beta were prepared with iRepertoire HTBI primers and Arm-PCR of CDR3 regions. MiXCR, run by TCRdb on the multiplex PCR reads, gives a single entry per CDR3 protein. The top ten clones hold around 42% of a sample with over 650,000 distinct CDR3 sequences, 25% to 30% of them seen once.

The receptor comes from a female donor with Graves disease. The sample in question was peripheral blood mononuclear cells (PBMCs), obtained when the disease was refractory, from a patient treated with antithyroid drugs. The V and J genes are TRBV27 and TRBJ1-5; no reliable D call. The CDR3 DNA reads TGTGCCAGCAGTCCCCTTGGGTCGGGGTTAAGTCAGCCCCAGCATTTT. Translation: CASSPLGSGLSQPQHF.